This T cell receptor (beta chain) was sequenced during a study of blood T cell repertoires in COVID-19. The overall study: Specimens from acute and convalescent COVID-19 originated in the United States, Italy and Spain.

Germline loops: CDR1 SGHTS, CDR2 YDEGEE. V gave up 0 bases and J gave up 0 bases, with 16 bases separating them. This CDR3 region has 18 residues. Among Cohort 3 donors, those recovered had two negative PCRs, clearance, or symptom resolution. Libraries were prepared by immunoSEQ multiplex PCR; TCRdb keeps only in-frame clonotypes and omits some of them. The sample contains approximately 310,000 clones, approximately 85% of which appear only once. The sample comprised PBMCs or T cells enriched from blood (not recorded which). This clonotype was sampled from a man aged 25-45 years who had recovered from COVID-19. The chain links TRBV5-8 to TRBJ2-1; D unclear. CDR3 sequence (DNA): TGTGCCAGCAGCTTGGGGCAGGTCTACCCGAGCTCCTACAATGAGCAGTTCTTC. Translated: CASSLGQVYPSSYNEQFF. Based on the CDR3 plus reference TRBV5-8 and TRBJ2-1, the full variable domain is EAGVTQSPTHLIKTRGQQATLRCSPISGHTSVYWYQQALGLGLQFLLWYDEGEERNRGNFPPRFSGRQFPNYSSELNVNALELEDSALYLCASSLGQVYPSSYNEQFFGPGTRLTVL.